This T cell receptor delta chain was identified in a study of Vδ1+ human thymocytes. Notes on the study in general: Despite high sort purity, around 19% of thymic T cell receptor delta sequences were Vdelta2. Thymic TRG and TRD repertoires appeared highly polyclonal.

There are a few counts of this clone. Its target is unknown. With 9 bases removed from V and 0 bases from J, the gap between germline ends came to 20 bases. The germline V gene encodes CDR1 TSWWSYY and CDR2 QGS. This CDR3 is built from 16 residues. RNA was extracted from the cells and then reverse transcribed. The CDR3 regions were amplified by multiplex PCR from V-gene primers to a constant-region primer. TCRdb re-called clones from the multiplex PCR reads via CATT. This table holds under 85,000 delta-chain clones, about 30% found once. After alphabeta T cell depletion, CD3+ Vdelta1+ Vdelta2- thymocytes were sorted. Purity of the sorted Vdelta1+ thymocytes ranged from roughly 96% to 99.6%.

The source is a boy less than two years old who had congenital heart surgery. Input material: Vdelta1+ gamma-delta thymocytes from the thymus. Subset reported: FACS-sorted CD3+ TCRalphabeta- TCRVdelta1+ TCRVdelta2- thymocytes. The rearrangement uses TRDV1 and TRDJ1, with D possibly being TRDD3 (6 bases). CDR3 region: CALQGGGTPYTDKLIF. Here the CDR3 DNA reads TGTGCTCTCCAAGGGGGGGGGACCCCGTACACCGATAAACTCATCTTT.